A selection of T cell receptor beta chains follows, all from one sample in a study of cytotoxic CD8 clonotypes in ibrutinib-treated CLL. Sequencing used immunoSEQ multiplex PCR; TCRdb keeps in-frame clones, though not all of them. The sample shows tens of thousands of clones, approximately 65% of them seen only once. Sequences were derived from PBMCs, sampled after 24 months of ibrutinib treatment. The source of these receptors is a human donor with chronic lymphocytic leukemia. The CDR3 runs from the conserved cysteine through the conserved F or W. D genes are given only for firm matches. For some rows the clone size is stated as once, few or many, or as a class when expanded; others skip it.

CASSDRLSPLHF,TGCGCCAGCAGTGACAGGCTTTCACCCCTCCACTTT,NA,TRBJ1-6,TRBV4-1,few
CASSVSRGQIETQYF,TGTGCCAGCAGTGTATCCAGGGGGCAGATCGAGACCCAGTACTTC,TRBD1,TRBJ2-5,TRBV6-1,NA
CASSFNGGGNYGYTF,TGTGCCAGCAGCTTTAACGGGGGCGGGAACTATGGCTACACCTTC,NA,TRBJ1-2,TRBV5-6,NA
CASSPLAGEETQYF,TGTGCCAGCTCACCACTAGCGGGAGAAGAGACCCAGTACTTC,TRBD2,TRBJ2-5,TRBV18,NA
CAISDPPTNRHEQFF,TGTGCCATCAGTGACCCTCCGACAAACAGGCATGAGCAGTTCTTC,NA,TRBJ2-1,TRBV10-3,NA
CAWRHPGTLYEQYF,TGTGCCTGGAGACACCCCGGGACACTGTACGAGCAGTACTTC,NA,TRBJ2-7,TRBV30,NA
CASIWGPGQGPYTGELFF,TGTGCCAGCATCTGGGGGCCGGGACAGGGGCCCTACACCGGGGAGCTGTTTTTT,TRBD1,TRBJ2-2,TRBV28,NA
CASSSIGGVSKNIQYF,TGTGCCAGCAGTTCGATTGGGGGAGTTTCCAAAAACATTCAGTACTTC,NA,TRBJ2-4,TRBV25-1,NA
CASSYGLAVNTGELFF,TGTGCCAGCAGTTACGGGCTAGCGGTGAACACCGGGGAGCTGTTTTTT,TRBD2,TRBJ2-2,TRBV6-6,NA
CASSIFRTGDRGYTF,TGTGCCAGTAGTATATTTCGGACAGGGGATCGAGGCTACACCTTC,TRBD1,TRBJ1-2,TRBV19,NA
CALGTGGYQPQHF,TGTGCCTTAGGGACAGGGGGTTATCAGCCCCAGCATTTT,TRBD1,TRBJ1-5,TRBV30,NA
CSVEKVRGDGYTF,TGCAGCGTTGAAAAAGTCCGGGGCGATGGCTACACCTTC,NA,TRBJ1-2,TRBV29-1,medium-sized
CAISDFLGDGSSYNEQFF,TGTGCCATCAGTGATTTCCTAGGGGACGGGAGCTCCTACAATGAGCAGTTCTTC,NA,TRBJ2-1,TRBV10-3,NA
CASSVGLAYYEQYF,TGTGCCAGCAGCGTGGGACTAGCGTACTACGAGCAGTACTTC,TRBD2,TRBJ2-7,TRBV5-6,few
CASSLRTNTGELFF,TGTGCCAGCAGCTTACGTACGAACACCGGGGAGCTGTTTTTT,NA,TRBJ2-2,TRBV7-3,many
CASSEPYGLAGGGNEQFF,TGTGCCAGCAGTGAACCTTATGGACTAGCGGGGGGAGGAAATGAGCAGTTCTTC,TRBD2,TRBJ2-1,TRBV6-1,NA
CASSIIAGGSQFF,TGTGCCAGCAGTATAATAGCGGGAGGGTCTCAGTTCTTC,TRBD2,TRBJ2-1,TRBV28,once
CASSFRAGGSYNEQFF,TGTGCCAGCAGCTTTCGCGCGGGAGGGTCCTACAATGAGCAGTTCTTC,TRBD2,TRBJ2-1,TRBV9,once
CASSKTGGTNYGYTF,TGTGCCAGCAGCAAAACAGGGGGCACTAACTATGGCTACACCTTC,TRBD1,TRBJ1-2,TRBV4-2,NA
CASSGAGRVNEQFF,TGTGCCAGCAGCGGGGCAGGACGGGTCAATGAGCAGTTCTTC,NA,TRBJ2-1,TRBV9,NA
CAISEGLGHRAFF,TGTGCCATCAGTGAGGGGTTAGGCCATAGGGCTTTCTTT,NA,TRBJ1-1,TRBV10-3,NA
CASHRSGGAGEQFF,TGTGCCAGCCACCGCAGCGGGGGGGCGGGTGAGCAGTTCTTC,TRBD2,TRBJ2-1,TRBV7-8,NA
CASSQGTSGGKQYF,TGTGCCAGCAGCCAGGGGACTAGCGGTGGGAAGCAGTACTTC,TRBD2,TRBJ2-7,TRBV4-2,NA
CASSLYGRNQPQHF,TGTGCCAGCAGTTTATATGGGCGCAATCAGCCCCAGCATTTT,NA,TRBJ1-5,TRBV28,NA
CAWRGGVLETQYF,TGTGCCTGGAGGGGAGGGGTACTAGAGACCCAGTACTTC,TRBD2,TRBJ2-5,TRBV30,NA
CASSVGGTLEKLFF,TGTGCCAGCAGCGTAGGTGGGACACTCGAAAAACTGTTTTTT,NA,TRBJ1-4,TRBV9,few
CASSLRTGMNTGELFF,TGTGCCAGCAGCTTAAGGACAGGGATGAACACCGGGGAGCTGTTTTTT,TRBD1,TRBJ2-2,TRBV13,few
CAWSPDTTGKGSQYF,TGTGCCTGGAGTCCTGACACTACCGGGAAGGGTTCCCAGTACTTC,NA,TRBJ2-5,TRBV30,NA
CAITGGQGNYGYTF,TGTGCCATCACGGGGGGACAGGGGAACTATGGCTACACCTTC,TRBD1,TRBJ1-2,TRBV10-3,NA
CASSKDKDSYEQYF,TGTGCCAGCAGCAAAGACAAAGATTCCTACGAGCAGTACTTC,NA,TRBJ2-7,TRBV21-1,few
CASSGDLIETQYF,TGTGCCAGCAGCGGGGACTTGATAGAGACCCAGTACTTC,NA,TRBJ2-5,TRBV7-9,NA
CASSEWTVGASFEAFF,TGTGCCAGCAGTGAATGGACGGTGGGTGCCAGCTTTGAAGCTTTCTTT,NA,TRBJ1-1,TRBV2,NA
CASSFGQGAIYEQYF,TGTGCTAGCAGCTTCGGACAGGGGGCTATTTACGAGCAGTACTTC,TRBD1,TRBJ2-7,TRBV7-3,many
CASSYSTFYGYTF,TGTGCCAGCAGTTACTCGACTTTCTATGGCTACACCTTC,NA,TRBJ1-2,TRBV6-6,few
CASSDRGGGAEAFF,TGTGCCAGCAGTGACCGAGGGGGGGGAGCCGAAGCTTTCTTT,NA,TRBJ1-1,TRBV2,NA
CASSPRLTGGNQPQHF,TGTGCCAGCAGTCCTCGCTTGACAGGGGGCAATCAGCCCCAGCATTTT,TRBD1,TRBJ1-5,TRBV28,many
CASSPWVGGSTGELFF,TGTGCCAGTAGCCCGTGGGTAGGGGGTAGCACCGGGGAGCTGTTTTTT,NA,TRBJ2-2,TRBV19,NA
CASSERLGSGTFPSEQYF,TGTGCCAGCAGTGAACGATTGGGCTCCGGGACCTTCCCCTCCGAGCAGTACTTC,NA,TRBJ2-7,TRBV6-1,NA
CASSQTPRTGYNEQFF,TGTGCCAGCAGCCAGACCCCCCGGACTGGATACAATGAGCAGTTCTTC,NA,TRBJ2-1,TRBV7-8,few
CASSSPYGGDAVWEQYF,TGTGCCAGTAGTTCACCCTATGGCGGGGACGCCGTATGGGAGCAGTACTTC,NA,TRBJ2-7,TRBV19,NA
CASSEHVQGETQYF,TGTGCCAGCAGTGAACATGTACAGGGAGAGACCCAGTACTTC,NA,TRBJ2-5,TRBV6-1,NA
CASSLPLARDGYTF,TGTGCCAGCAGCCTGCCCCTGGCCCGCGACGGCTACACCTTC,NA,TRBJ1-2,TRBV5-4,NA
CASSIFDGNQPQHF,TGTGCCAGTAGTATCTTCGACGGAAATCAGCCCCAGCATTTT,NA,TRBJ1-5,TRBV19,NA
CASSEVQGGRGYTF,TGTGCCAGCAGTGAGGTACAGGGAGGTCGGGGCTACACCTTC,NA,TRBJ1-2,TRBV6-1,NA
CASSLTGLTNNEQFF,TGCGCCAGCAGCTTGACAGGACTAACCAACAATGAGCAGTTCTTC,NA,TRBJ2-1,TRBV5-1,NA
CASTPILGDNEQFF,TGTGCCAGCACACCTATCTTGGGAGACAATGAGCAGTTCTTC,NA,TRBJ2-1,TRBV6-5,once
CASSVRQGRGTNEKLFF,TGTGCCAGCAGCGTACGACAGGGACGAGGAACTAATGAAAAACTGTTTTTT,NA,TRBJ1-4,TRBV21-1,NA
CATGQHGMETQYF,TGTGCCACGGGCCAGCATGGGATGGAGACCCAGTACTTC,NA,TRBJ2-5,TRBV2,NA